A selection of T cell receptor beta chains follows, all from one sample in a study of early stage breast cancer tumors. Assay: immunoSEQ multiplex PCR; the TCRdb copy retains only in-frame clones and omits some. The profile shows fewer than 35,000 clones, under 75% of them singletons. Sequenced input: blood. These receptors all stem from a person aged 45-65 years with breast cancer. CDR3s include the opening cysteine and the closing phenylalanine or tryptophan. A D gene is named only where the DNA matches it firmly. Only some rows state a clone size, as once, few, many or a class for expanded clones.

DNA,CDR3,size,D,V,length,J
TGTGCCAGCAGCGGGACGGTGTCTGGAAACACCATATATTTT,CASSGTVSGNTIYF,once,.,TRBV2,14,TRBJ1-3
TGTGCCAGCAGAAAAGAGGACACTTCCTACAATGAGCAGTTCTTC,CASRKEDTSYNEQFF,once,.,TRBV6-1,15,TRBJ2-1
TGCAGCGTTGACGGCGGGCGAGCCTACGAGCAGTACTTC,CSVDGGRAYEQYF,.,.,TRBV29-1,13,TRBJ2-7
TGTGCCAGCAGCGTTGACCTAAATTCCGGGGAAACAGATACGCAGTATTTT,CASSVDLNSGETDTQYF,.,.,TRBV9,17,TRBJ2-3
TGTGCCAGCAGCTTGAAAGCTCAAAACATTCAGTACTTC,CASSLKAQNIQYF,.,.,TRBV7-2,13,TRBJ2-4
TGCGCCAGCAGCTTGGCCTTCCAAGAGACCCAGTACTTC,CASSLAFQETQYF,.,.,TRBV5-1,13,TRBJ2-5
TGTGCCAGCAGACCCGAGTGGGGGACAGGAGGGGACCCCAACACAGATACGCAGTATTTT,CASRPEWGTGGDPNTDTQYF,.,TRBD1,TRBV7-8,20,TRBJ2-3
TGTGCCAGCAGCGTAGACGGGGGGGATCAGCCCCAGCATTTT,CASSVDGGDQPQHF,few,.,TRBV9,14,TRBJ1-5
TGTGCCAGCAGCTTACTACAGGGCTACGAGCAGTACTTC,CASSLLQGYEQYF,.,.,TRBV11-2,13,TRBJ2-7
TGCGCCAGTTCGACCGGGACCTCTTTAGAGCAGTACTTC,CASSTGTSLEQYF,.,.,TRBV5-1,13,TRBJ2-7
TGTGCCAGCAGCCTAGTAGGTCCCGGGACAGGGCAAGCTGGCTACACCTTC,CASSLVGPGTGQAGYTF,medium-sized,TRBD1,TRBV11-2,17,TRBJ1-2
TGTGCCAGCAGCGACTCAGGGGAGGGTTTCGATGAGCAGTTCTTC,CASSDSGEGFDEQFF,.,.,TRBV7-9,15,TRBJ2-1
TGTGCCAGTAACACCCTCGGGGGGTTCAATGGCTACACCTTC,CASNTLGGFNGYTF,.,.,TRBV19,14,TRBJ1-2
TGTGCCTGGAGTGCGTCTTCCAATGAGCAGTTCTTC,CAWSASSNEQFF,.,.,TRBV30,12,TRBJ2-1
TGTGCCAGCAGCTTCGGGGACAACTCCTACAATGAGCAGTTCTTC,CASSFGDNSYNEQFF,few,.,TRBV7-8,15,TRBJ2-1
TGTGCCAGCTCAGACCCGCCTAGCGGGGGAATTACCGGGGAGCTGTTTTTT,CASSDPPSGGITGELFF,.,TRBD2,TRBV18,17,TRBJ2-2
TGTGCCAGAAGCTTCATTGGGGGGCCGGGCACTGAAGCTTTCTTT,CARSFIGGPGTEAFF,.,.,TRBV5-3,15,TRBJ1-1
TGTGCCAGTAGTATGGGCACAGGGAACACTGAAGCTTTCTTT,CASSMGTGNTEAFF,.,.,TRBV19,14,TRBJ1-1
TGTGCCATCAGTGAAAGCGGGAGGGCCGGTGAGACCCAGTACTTC,CAISESGRAGETQYF,few,TRBD2,TRBV10-3,15,TRBJ2-5
TGTGCCAGCAGTTTAAACAGGGGGAGGGGAGAGACCCAGTACTTC,CASSLNRGRGETQYF,.,.,TRBV6-5,15,TRBJ2-5
TGTGCCAGCAGTACCACAACCGAATCCGATGAGCAGTTCTTC,CASSTTTESDEQFF,.,.,TRBV6-4,14,TRBJ2-1
TGTGCCAGCAGCACCGGGACTAGCGTAGACAATGAGCAGTTCTTC,CASSTGTSVDNEQFF,.,TRBD2,TRBV11-1,15,TRBJ2-1
TGCAGCGTTGCAGGGGGGTACGGTGAGCAGTTCTTC,CSVAGGYGEQFF,.,.,TRBV29-1,12,TRBJ2-1
TGTGCCAGCTGGGACACGGCCGGGGGTCAGCCCCAGCATTTT,CASWDTAGGQPQHF,.,.,TRBV6-5,14,TRBJ1-5
TGCGCCAGCAGCCCACGGACAGACCCTGGCTACGAGCAGTACTTC,CASSPRTDPGYEQYF,many,.,TRBV5-1,15,TRBJ2-7
TGTGCCAGCAGTCCACAGCCAAGACAGGGGGCCTATGAGCAGTTCTTC,CASSPQPRQGAYEQFF,.,TRBD1,TRBV27,16,TRBJ2-1
TGTGCCAGCAGTAACACCATCGGCAATGAGCAGTTCTTC,CASSNTIGNEQFF,.,.,TRBV6-4,13,TRBJ2-1
TGTGCCAGCAGTTACAGGGAAACCGGGGAGCTGTTTTTT,CASSYRETGELFF,.,.,TRBV6-5,13,TRBJ2-2
TGTGCCAGCAGTTTTGGAAGGCAGGGGAGCAATCAGCCCCAGCATTTT,CASSFGRQGSNQPQHF,few,.,TRBV28,16,TRBJ1-5
TGCGCCAGCAGCCAAGGGACTGGAAACACCATATATTTT,CASSQGTGNTIYF,.,.,TRBV4-3,13,TRBJ1-3
TGTGCCAGCAGCGTAGAAGGGTCCGGGGAGCTGTTTTTT,CASSVEGSGELFF,.,.,TRBV9,13,TRBJ2-2
TGTGCCAGTAGTCCTAGCGGGAGGGCCGCGGAAAACATTCAGTACTTC,CASSPSGRAAENIQYF,.,TRBD2,TRBV19,16,TRBJ2-4
TGCGCCAGCAGCCTATCCTTCGGCGGGAGCACCGGGGAGCTGTTTTTT,CASSLSFGGSTGELFF,.,TRBD2,TRBV4-3,16,TRBJ2-2
TGTGCCAGCAGCGCAGGGGTTGTAAACACTGAAGCTTTCTTT,CASSAGVVNTEAFF,.,.,TRBV6-5,14,TRBJ1-1
TGTGCCAGCAGTGACCAGGGGCTGGACGAGCAGTACTTC,CASSDQGLDEQYF,.,.,TRBV2,13,TRBJ2-7
TGCGCCAGCAGCTTCGGGGACAGGGGCGCGTCTGAAGCTTTCTTT,CASSFGDRGASEAFF,.,TRBD1,TRBV5-1,15,TRBJ1-1
TGTGCCAGCAGTTACCCTCCTGAGACCCAGTACTTC,CASSYPPETQYF,.,.,TRBV6-5,12,TRBJ2-5
TGTGCCAGCAGCTTAGGGACAGGTCAGCCCCAGCATTTT,CASSLGTGQPQHF,few,TRBD1,TRBV7-2,13,TRBJ1-5
TGTGCCAGCAGCGTAGGTCGTAATCAAGAGACCCAGTACTTC,CASSVGRNQETQYF,.,.,TRBV9,14,TRBJ2-5
TGTGCCATCAGTGGAATCGGGGGGCGGGAGGATAAGGAGCAGTACTTC,CAISGIGGREDKEQYF,.,TRBD2,TRBV10-3,16,TRBJ2-7
TGTGCCAGCTCTCAACAGGGGTTGAACACTGAAGCTTTCTTT,CASSQQGLNTEAFF,.,TRBD1,TRBV18,14,TRBJ1-1
TGTGCCAGCAGCTTACAGAGGGGGCAGCCCCAGCATTTT,CASSLQRGQPQHF,.,.,TRBV7-3,13,TRBJ1-5
TGCAGCGCGACTACAGGTTATAGCAATCAGCCCCAGCATTTT,CSATTGYSNQPQHF,once,.,TRBV29-1,14,TRBJ1-5
TGCGCCAGCAGCCAAGATAGGCAGACCCAGCAGTTCTTC,CASSQDRQTQQFF,.,.,TRBV4-3,13,TRBJ2-1
TGTGCCAGCAGTCAACACAATGAGCAGTTCTTC,CASSQHNEQFF,.,.,TRBV6-6,11,TRBJ2-1
TGTGCCAGCAGCTTCCAGGTGGTGGCGGACAGGACCTACGAGCAGTACTTC,CASSFQVVADRTYEQYF,few,TRBD1,TRBV7-8,17,TRBJ2-7
TGTGCCAGCAGCTTAGCGACGACTAGCGGAAACTACGAGCAGTACTTC,CASSLATTSGNYEQYF,few,TRBD2,TRBV7-2,16,TRBJ2-7